The 21 T cell receptor beta chains below all came from one sample that was sequenced in a study of T-cell reconstitution after alpha-beta-depleted transplantation in children. During its preparation, the TCRbeta library received unique molecular identifiers. One entry per CDR3 protein results from TCRdb running MiXCR on the PCR reads. The profile shows about 400,000 distinct CDR3 sequences, roughly 22% of them singletons. Material: PBMCs from the stem cell graft donor, obtained from the stem cell graft. These receptors came from a human donor who donated a stem cell graft to a child with acute myeloid leukemia.

This clonotype was seen only a few times. This chain joins TRBV10-2 and TRBJ2-7, with D hard to call. Germline CDR1 reads WSHSY; CDR2 reads SAAADI. V shed 2 bases and J shed 0 bases, with 11 bases lying between them. The CDR3 consists of 15 residues. CDR3 amino acids: CASSEKVESSYEQYF. The CDR3 DNA is TGCGCCAGCAGTGAGAAGGTGGAAAGCTCCTACGAGCAGTACTTC.

This clonotype has a handful of counts. The V call is TRBV20-1, the J call TRBJ1-6; D is unresolved. The CDR3 is 14 residues long. V gave up 3 bases and J gave up 5 bases, with 11 bases separating them. The germline gives CDR1 DFQATT, CDR2 SNEGSKA (reference sequence). This CDR3 is CSASRGRNNSPLHF. DNA for the CDR3: TGCAGTGCTAGTCGGGGTCGGAATAATTCACCCCTCCACTTT.

This clonotype appeared a few times. The chain carries TRBV29-1 and TRBJ1-1, with D maybe TRBD1 (5 bases). V lost 0 bases to trimming and J lost 4 bases, with 18 bases between them. Germline lookup yields CDR1 SQVTM and CDR2 ANQGSEA. This CDR3 comprises 16 residues. The CDR3 nucleotides are TGCAGCGTTGAAGATATGGCCGGGGGGTGGGGCACTGAAGCTTTCTTT. Translating it yields CSVEDMAGGWGTEAFF.

This clonotype was recorded many times. The chain joins TRBV6-5 to TRBJ2-1; TRBD2 matches 7 bases. Trimming cost V 2 bases and J 2 bases; bases outside gene matches: 6. The CDR3 has 16 amino acids. In germline, CDR1 is MNHEY, CDR2 SVGAGI. CDR3 sequence reads: CASSYGGGTTYNEQFF. CDR3 DNA sequence: TGTGCCAGCAGTTACGGTGGGGGGACTACCTACAATGAGCAGTTCTTC.

This clonotype occurred a few times. The DNA of the CDR3 is TGCGCCAGCCACTCTCTAAGCGGGAGATACAATGAGCAGTTCTTC. Translation: CASHSLSGRYNEQFF. The genes are TRBV5-1 and TRBJ2-1; 8 bases line up with TRBD2. The CDR3 spans 15 residues. V shed 7 bases and J 4 bases; nucleotides not matched to a gene: 10. Germline V gives CDR1 SGHRS, CDR2 YFSETQ.

This chain connects TRBV20-1 to TRBJ1-5; D call uncertain. The CDR3 consists of 14 residues. V dropped 3 bases and J dropped 3 bases, with 12 bases sitting between them. Germline-derived CDR1 and CDR2 are DFQATT and SNEGSKA (reference sequence). The CDR3 bases are TGCAGTGCTAGTTCGGGGTCTGACAATCAGCCCCAGCATTTT. It specifies CSASSGSDNQPQHF.

This rearrangement joins TRBV2 to TRBJ1-5; D gene ambiguous. V was shortened by 8 bases and J by 0 bases, with 17 bases between the two germline ends. From germline, CDR1 is SNHLY and CDR2 FYNNEI. CDR3 length: 16 residues. The CDR3 DNA is TGTGCCAGCGGGAGGACGGCTTCGGGTAGCAATCAGCCCCAGCATTTT. Translation: CASGRTASGSNQPQHF.

The chain combines TRBV28 with TRBJ1-2, with 7 bases fitting TRBD1. CDR3 length equals 14 residues. Germline V CDR1 and CDR2: MDHEN, SYDVKM. V gave up 2 bases and J gave up 2 bases; unmatched junction bases: 2. CDR3 loop: CASSLGRGNYGYTF. CDR3 nucleotides: TGTGCCAGCAGTTTAGGCAGGGGGAACTATGGCTACACCTTC.

This clonotype came up a few times. The chain recombines TRBV14 with TRBJ1-4, with D possibly matching TRBD1 (5 bases). Germline CDR1 is SGHDN and CDR2 is FVKESK. CDR3 size: 15 residues. Trimming pared 4 bases from V and 4 bases from J, leaving 13 bases between. The CDR3 nucleotides are TGTGCCAGCAGCCGAGGGACGGCGAGTAATGAAAAACTGTTTTTT. Encoded protein: CASSRGTASNEKLFF. Supplemented by reference TRBV14 and TRBJ1-4, the full variable domain reads EAGVTQFPSHSVIEKGQTVTLRCDPISGHDNLYWYRRVMGKEIKFLLHFVKESKQDESGMPNNRFLAERTGGTYSTLKVQPAELEDSGVYFCASSRGTASNEKLFFGSGTQLSVL.

The sample holds a few counts of this clonotype. The chain employs TRBV10-3 and TRBJ1-5; D is undetermined. Germline V gene lookup returns CDR1 ENHRY and CDR2 SYGVKD. Deletions cut 3 bases from V and 1 base from J, with 7 bases between. CDR3 length equals 14 residues. Written as DNA, the CDR3 is TGTGCCATCAGTGAAACGAGGAGCAATCAGCCCCAGCATTTT. Protein sequence: CAISETRSNQPQHF.

The V call is TRBV7-3, the J call TRBJ2-1, with 14 positions matching TRBD2. Germline V gene lookup returns CDR1 SGHTA and CDR2 FQGTGA. CDR3 length: 15 residues. V dropped 5 bases and J dropped 9; count of bases not matched to a gene: 6. The CDR3 reads CASSRLAGGGGEQFF. The CDR3 region has the DNA TGTGCCAGCAGCCGACTAGCGGGAGGGGGCGGTGAGCAGTTCTTC.

Many counts were recorded for this clonotype. This sequence joins TRBV20-1 and TRBJ1-1; D perhaps matches TRBD1 (5 bases). Germline V gene data show CDR1 as DFQATT and CDR2 as SNEGSKA (reference sequence). CDR3 length: 14 residues. The ends were cut back, 5 bases at V and 1 base at J, with 14 bases in the middle. CDR3 DNA: TGCAGTGCTGACCGCGGGGCACAGAACACTGAAGCTTTCTTT. It is translated as CSADRGAQNTEAFF.

The chain carries TRBV25-1 and TRBJ2-1, with D tentatively TRBD1 (7 bases). V gave up 3 bases and J gave up 2 bases, with 20 bases separating them. The CDR3 length is 18 residues. In germline, CDR1 is MGHDK, CDR2 SYGVNS. The CDR3 DNA is TGTGCCAGCAGTGAGGCGCCCGAGGAGGGGGCTGCCTACAATGAGCAGTTCTTC. Translated, it gives CASSEAPEEGAAYNEQFF.

This clonotype has just a few counts. The chain uses TRBV29-1 and TRBJ1-3, with D tentatively TRBD1 (5 bases). Germline V lookup: CDR1 SQVTM, CDR2 ANQGSEA. The length of the CDR3 is 12 residues. Trimming removed 7 bases from V and 0 bases from J, with 7 bases in between. The CDR3 here is CSARASGNTIYF. The CDR3 DNA reads as TGCAGCGCCAGGGCCTCTGGAAACACCATATATTTT. Filled out from reference TRBV29-1 and TRBJ1-3, the complete variable domain reads SAVISQKPSRDICQRGTSLTIQCQVDSQVTMMFWYRQQPGQSLTLIATANQGSEATYESGFVIDKFPISRPNLTFSTLTVSNMSPEDSSIYLCSARASGNTIYFGEGSWLTVV.

V gene TRBV20-1 combines with J gene TRBJ2-7, with 10 bases that match TRBD2. The CDR3 has 13 amino acids. Germline-derived CDR1 and CDR2 are DFQATT and SNEGSKA (reference sequence). With 1 base clipped from V and 5 bases from J, the junction kept 2 bases outside the gene matches. This chain's CDR3 is CSARGLAGDEQYF. The CDR3 region has the DNA TGCAGTGCTAGAGGGCTAGCGGGAGACGAGCAGTACTTC.

The genes are TRBV4-2 and TRBJ1-3; perhaps TRBD1 as D (5 bases). Deletions cut 0 bases from V and 1 base from J, with 10 bases between. The CDR3 extends over 16 amino acids. Germline CDR1 LGHNA, CDR2 YNFKEQ. The CDR3 nucleotides are TGTGCCAGCAGCCAAGATCCGGCAGGGTCTGGAAACACCATATATTTT. The encoded protein is CASSQDPAGSGNTIYF.

The chain uses TRBV12-3 or TRBV12-4 and TRBJ1-2, with a weak D call TRBD1 (5 bases). CDR3 length: 14 residues. V gave up 6 bases and J gave up 2 bases, with 13 bases separating them. The CDR3: CASRPGHRNYGYTF. The CDR3 DNA follows: TGTGCCAGCAGACCCGGACACAGGAACTATGGCTACACCTTC.

This sequence joins TRBV29-1 and TRBJ2-1; 14 positions agree with TRBD2. V trimming: 4 bases; J trimming: 7 bases; junction bases outside the gene matches: 3. The germline CDR1 and CDR2 sequences are SQVTM and ANQGSEA. The CDR3 has 14 amino acids. The CDR3 DNA reads TGCAGCGTTGCGACTAGCGGGAGGGGGAATGAGCAGTTCTTC. This encodes CSVATSGRGNEQFF.

Many counts were recorded for this clonotype. The chain links TRBV20-1 to TRBJ2-3, with 13 bases fitting TRBD2. Germline CDR1 reads DFQATT; CDR2 reads SNEGSKA (reference sequence). V trimming: 5 bases; J trimming: 4 bases; junction bases outside the gene matches: 9. The CDR3 covers 16 residues. The chain's CDR3 is CSALLTSGRVADTQYF. CDR3 coding DNA: TGCAGTGCTCTCCTAACTAGCGGGAGGGTGGCAGATACGCAGTATTTT.

The CDR3 bases are TGTGCCAGCAGCGTGCGACAGGGAGTCGAGACTGAAGCTTTCTTT. The encoded protein is CASSVRQGVETEAFF. This sequence joins TRBV9 and TRBJ1-1; 7 positions agree with TRBD1. This CDR3 spans 15 amino acids. The V gene end was trimmed by 2 bases and the J gene end by 5 bases; junction bases not matched to a gene: 9. The V gene's germline CDR1 is SGDLS and CDR2 YYNGEE.

This clonotype was picked up a small number of times. This chain joins TRBV28 and TRBJ2-1, with D hard to call. There are 14 residues in the CDR3. Germline assignment: CDR1 MDHEN and CDR2 SYDVKM. The V gene lost 5 bases and the J gene lost 9 bases, with 17 bases spanning the gap. In DNA form, the CDR3 reads TGTGCCAGCAGTCCCCCGGCAGGCGGCGGTGAGCAGTTCTTC. This encodes CASSPPAGGGEQFF.